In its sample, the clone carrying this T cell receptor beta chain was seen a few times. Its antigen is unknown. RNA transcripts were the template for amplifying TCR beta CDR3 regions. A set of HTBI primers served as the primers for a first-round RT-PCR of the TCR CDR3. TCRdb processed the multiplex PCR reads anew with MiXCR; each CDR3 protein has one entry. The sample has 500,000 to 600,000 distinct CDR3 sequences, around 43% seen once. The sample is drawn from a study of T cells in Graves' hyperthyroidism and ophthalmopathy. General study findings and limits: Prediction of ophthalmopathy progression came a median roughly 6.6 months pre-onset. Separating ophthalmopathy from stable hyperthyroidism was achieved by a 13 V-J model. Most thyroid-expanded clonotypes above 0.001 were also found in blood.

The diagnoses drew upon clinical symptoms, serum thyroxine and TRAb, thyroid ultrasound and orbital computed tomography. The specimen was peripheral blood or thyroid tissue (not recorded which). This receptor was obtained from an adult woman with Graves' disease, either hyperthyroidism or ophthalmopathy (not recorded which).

CDR3: CSVVYGTNEKLFF. The CDR3 DNA follows: TGCAGCGTTGTGTACGGCACCAATGAAAAACTGTTTTTT. The chain joins TRBV29-1 to TRBJ1-4; D is unresolved. V lost 4 bases, J lost 5 bases, and 11 bases lay in between. The CDR3 sequence is 13 residues long. Germline V lookup: CDR1 SQVTM, CDR2 ANQGSEA. The variable domain in full, with the rest retrieved from reference TRBV29-1 and TRBJ1-4, is SAVISQKPSRDICQRGTSLTIQCQVDSQVTMMFWYRQQPGQSLTLIATANQGSEATYESGFVIDKFPISRPNLTFSTLTVSNMSPEDSSIYLCSVVYGTNEKLFFGSGTQLSVL.